This T cell receptor beta chain was sequenced during a study of cytomegalovirus exposure and HLA in healthy donors. Notes on the study in general: TCR beta chains numbering approximately 150 were designated cytomegalovirus-associated. Sequencing likely caused a cluster of highly shared sequence variants. Among TCR beta chains of equal frequency, HLA-associated ones were more clonally expanded in a later analysis.

CDR3 length: 14 residues. V dropped 0 bases and J dropped 6 bases, with 12 bases sitting between them. Germline lookup yields CDR1 SGHAT and CDR2 FQDESV (reference sequence). The PCR used 60 Vbeta and 13 Jbeta primers. Method: immunoSEQ multiplex PCR; TCRdb's copy keeps in-frame clones and lacks some. The sample records over 90,000 clones, roughly 79% being singletons. Points on this clone: Its antigen is unidentified.

Donors consisted of healthy bone marrow donors. The origin of this receptor is a woman in her 70s in good health and CMV-seropositive. The chain employs TRBV11-1 and TRBJ2-7, with D possibly being TRBD1 (5 bases). The specimen was PBMCs. Here the CDR3 reads CASSLAPSRVEQYF. CDR3 bases: TGTGCCAGCAGCTTAGCTCCTTCCAGGGTCGAGCAGTACTTC.